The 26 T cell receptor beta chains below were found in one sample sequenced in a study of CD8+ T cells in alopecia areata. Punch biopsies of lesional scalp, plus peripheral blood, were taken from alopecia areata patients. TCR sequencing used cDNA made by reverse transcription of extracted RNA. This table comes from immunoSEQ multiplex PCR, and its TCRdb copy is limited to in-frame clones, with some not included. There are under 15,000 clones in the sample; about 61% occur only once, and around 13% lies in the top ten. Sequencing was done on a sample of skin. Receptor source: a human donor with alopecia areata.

The CDR3 DNA follows: TGTGCCAGCAGTTATGAGGGGGCAACTAATGAAAAACTGTTTTTT. Translated, it gives CASSYEGATNEKLFF. The chain joins TRBV28 to TRBJ1-4; a weak D match, TRBD1 (6 bases). The V and J ends lost 4 bases and 0 bases respectively, with 9 bases between them. CDR1 is MDHEN and CDR2 is SYDVKM in the germline V gene. The CDR3 length is 15 residues. The variable domain in full, completed from reference TRBV28 and TRBJ1-4, reads DVKVTQSSRYLVKRTGEKVFLECVQDMDHENMFWYRQDPGLGLRLIYFSYDVKMKEKGDIPEGYSVSREKKERFSLILESASTNQTSMYLCASSYEGATNEKLFFGSGTQLSVL.

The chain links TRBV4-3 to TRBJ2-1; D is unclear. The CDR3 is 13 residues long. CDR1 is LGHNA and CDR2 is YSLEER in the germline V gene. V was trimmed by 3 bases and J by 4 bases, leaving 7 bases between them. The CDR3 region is CASSQARYNEQFF. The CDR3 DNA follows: TGCGCCAGCAGCCAGGCTCGGTACAATGAGCAGTTCTTC.

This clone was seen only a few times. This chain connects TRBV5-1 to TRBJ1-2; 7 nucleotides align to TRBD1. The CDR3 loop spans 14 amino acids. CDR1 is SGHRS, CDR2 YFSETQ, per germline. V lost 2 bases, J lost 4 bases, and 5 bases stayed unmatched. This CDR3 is CASSLTTGAYGYTF. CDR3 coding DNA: TGCGCCAGCAGCTTAACCACAGGGGCCTATGGCTACACCTTC. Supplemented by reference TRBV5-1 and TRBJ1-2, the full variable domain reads KAGVTQTPRYLIKTRGQQVTLSCSPISGHRSVSWYQQTPGQGLQFLFEYFSETQRNKGNFPGRFSGRQFSNSRSEMNVSTLELGDSALYLCASSLTTGAYGYTFGSGTRLTVV.

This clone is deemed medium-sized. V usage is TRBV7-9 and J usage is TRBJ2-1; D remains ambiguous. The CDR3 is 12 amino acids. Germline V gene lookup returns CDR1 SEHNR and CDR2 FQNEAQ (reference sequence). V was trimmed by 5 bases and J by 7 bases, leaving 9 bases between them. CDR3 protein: CASSPDLNEQFF. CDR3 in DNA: TGTGCCAGCAGCCCCGACTTGAATGAGCAGTTCTTC. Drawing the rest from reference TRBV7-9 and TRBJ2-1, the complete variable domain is DTGVSQNPRHKITKRGQNVTFRCDPISEHNRLYWYRQTLGQGPEFLTYFQNEAQLEKSRLLSDRFSAERPKGSFSTLEIQRTEQGDSAMYLCASSPDLNEQFFGPGTRLTVL.

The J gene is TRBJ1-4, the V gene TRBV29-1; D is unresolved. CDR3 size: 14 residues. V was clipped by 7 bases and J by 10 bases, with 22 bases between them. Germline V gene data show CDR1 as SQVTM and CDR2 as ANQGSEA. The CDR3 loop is CSASVEGGRGKLFF. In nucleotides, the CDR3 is TGCAGCGCCTCAGTTGAGGGAGGACGCGGAAAACTGTTTTTT.

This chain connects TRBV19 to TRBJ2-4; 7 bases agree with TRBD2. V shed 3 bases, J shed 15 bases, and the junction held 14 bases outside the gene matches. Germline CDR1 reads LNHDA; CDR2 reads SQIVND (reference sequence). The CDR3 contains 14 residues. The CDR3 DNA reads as TGTGCCAGTAGTATGGGTTTGCGGGGGACCCGTCTGTACTTC. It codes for CASSMGLRGTRLYF.

In nucleotides, the CDR3 is TGTGCCATCAGTGAGTCGAGGGTATCGCGGGGGCGCTACAATGAGCAGTTCTTC. Amino acid sequence: CAISESRVSRGRYNEQFF. This rearrangement joins TRBV10-3 to TRBJ2-1; tentative D call: TRBD2 (7 bases). The CDR3 sequence is 18 residues long. Germline-derived CDR1 and CDR2 are ENHRY and SYGVKD. The ends were cut back, 0 bases at V and 3 bases at J, with 18 bases in the middle.

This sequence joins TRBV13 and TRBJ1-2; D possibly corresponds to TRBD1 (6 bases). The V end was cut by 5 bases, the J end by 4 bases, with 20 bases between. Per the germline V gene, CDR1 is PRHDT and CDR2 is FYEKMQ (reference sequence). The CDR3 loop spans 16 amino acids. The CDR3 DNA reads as TGTGCCAGCAGCCAGTCATGGGGGGGGGCACTCTATGGCTACACCTTC. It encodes CASSQSWGGALYGYTF.

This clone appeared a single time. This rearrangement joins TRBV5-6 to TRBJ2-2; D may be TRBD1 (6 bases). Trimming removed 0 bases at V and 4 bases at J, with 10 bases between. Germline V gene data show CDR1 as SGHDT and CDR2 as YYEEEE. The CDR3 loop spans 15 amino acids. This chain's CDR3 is CASSLGGRSTGELFF. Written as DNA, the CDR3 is TGTGCCAGCAGCTTGGGGGGGCGCAGCACCGGGGAGCTGTTTTTT.

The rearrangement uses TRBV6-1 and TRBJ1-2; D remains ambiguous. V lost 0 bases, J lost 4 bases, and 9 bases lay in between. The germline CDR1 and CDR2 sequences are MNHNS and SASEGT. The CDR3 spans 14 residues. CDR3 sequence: CASSEAGFGYGYTF. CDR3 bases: TGTGCCAGCAGTGAAGCGGGGTTCGGCTATGGCTACACCTTC.

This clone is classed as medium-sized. This CDR3 is CASSSDPGVSPLHF. CDR3 DNA sequence: TGTGCCAGCAGCTCAGACCCAGGGGTTTCACCCCTCCACTTT. The V gene is TRBV7-9, the J gene TRBJ1-6; D might be TRBD1 (6 bases). The length of the CDR3 is 14 residues. Germline V gives CDR1 SEHNR, CDR2 FQNEAQ (reference sequence). V gave up 4 bases and J gave up 9 bases, with 13 bases separating them.

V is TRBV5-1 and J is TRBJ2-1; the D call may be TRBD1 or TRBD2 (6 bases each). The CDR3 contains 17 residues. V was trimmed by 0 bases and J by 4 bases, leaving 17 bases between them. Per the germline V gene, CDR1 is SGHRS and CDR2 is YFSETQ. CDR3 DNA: TGCGCCAGCAGCTTGGACACGGGGGCCCGACAGTACAATGAGCAGTTCTTC. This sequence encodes CASSLDTGARQYNEQFF.

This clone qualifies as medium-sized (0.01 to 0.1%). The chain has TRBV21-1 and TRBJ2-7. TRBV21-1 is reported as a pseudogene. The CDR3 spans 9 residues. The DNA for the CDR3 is TGTGCCACCTTTAAGGAGCAGTACTTC. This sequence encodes CATFKEQYF.

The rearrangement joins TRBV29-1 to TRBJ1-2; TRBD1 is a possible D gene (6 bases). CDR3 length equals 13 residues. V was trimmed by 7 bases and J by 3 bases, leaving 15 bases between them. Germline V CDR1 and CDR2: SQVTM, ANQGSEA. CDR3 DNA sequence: TGCAGCGGAGTGGGGGGCTCCCACTATGGCTACACCTTC. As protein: CSGVGGSHYGYTF.

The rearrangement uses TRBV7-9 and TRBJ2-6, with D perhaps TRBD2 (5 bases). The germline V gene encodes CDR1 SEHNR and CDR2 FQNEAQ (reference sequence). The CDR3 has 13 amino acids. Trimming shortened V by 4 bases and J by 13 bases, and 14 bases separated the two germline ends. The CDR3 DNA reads TGTGCCAGCAGCTCGGATGGGCGGGTGGTCCTGACTTTC. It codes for CASSSDGRVVLTF. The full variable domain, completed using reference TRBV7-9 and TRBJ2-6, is DTGVSQNPRHKITKRGQNVTFRCDPISEHNRLYWYRQTLGQGPEFLTYFQNEAQLEKSRLLSDRFSAERPKGSFSTLEIQRTEQGDSAMYLCASSSDGRVVLTFGAGSRLTVL.

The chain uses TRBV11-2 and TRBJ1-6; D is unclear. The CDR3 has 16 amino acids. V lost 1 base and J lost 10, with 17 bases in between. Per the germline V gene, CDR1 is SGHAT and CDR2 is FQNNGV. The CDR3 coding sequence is TGTGCCAGCAGCTTAGGGGCGAGCGGGTCTCGATCACCCCTCCACTTT. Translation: CASSLGASGSRSPLHF.

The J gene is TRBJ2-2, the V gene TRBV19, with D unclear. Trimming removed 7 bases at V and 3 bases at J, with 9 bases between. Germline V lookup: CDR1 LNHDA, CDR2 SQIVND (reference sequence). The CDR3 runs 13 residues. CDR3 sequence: CASKRMDTGELFF. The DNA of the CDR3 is TGTGCCAGTAAACGGATGGACACCGGGGAGCTGTTTTTT.

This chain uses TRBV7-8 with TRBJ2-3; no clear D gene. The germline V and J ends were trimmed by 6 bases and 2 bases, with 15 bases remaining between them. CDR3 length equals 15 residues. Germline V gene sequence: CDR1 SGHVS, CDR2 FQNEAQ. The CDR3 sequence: CASSLRYSPTDTQYF. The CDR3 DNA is TGTGCCAGCAGTCTAAGATACAGCCCCACAGATACGCAGTATTTT.

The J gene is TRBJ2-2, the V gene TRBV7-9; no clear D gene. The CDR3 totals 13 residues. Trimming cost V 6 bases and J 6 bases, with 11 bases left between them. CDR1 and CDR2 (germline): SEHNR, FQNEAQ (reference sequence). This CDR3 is CASSPIRAGELFF. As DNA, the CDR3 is TGTGCCAGCAGTCCAATACGGGCCGGGGAGCTGTTTTTT.

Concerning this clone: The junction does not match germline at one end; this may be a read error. CDR3 nucleotides: TGTGCCAGCAGCAATGGGCCAGGGAGGGAAAAACTGCTTTTT. Protein product: CASSNGPGREKLLF. V usage is TRBV7-2 and J usage is TRBJ1-4, with D possibly being TRBD1 (5 bases). CDR3 length: 14 residues. Germline V lookup: CDR1 SGHTA, CDR2 FQGNSA. Together with reference TRBV7-2 and TRBJ1-4, the CDR3 gives the full variable domain: GAGVSQSPSNKVTEKGKDVELRCDPISGHTALYWYRQSLGQGLEFLIYFQGNSAPDKSGLPSDRFSAERTGGSVSTLTIQRTQQEDSAVYLCASSNGPGREKLLFGSGTQLSVL.

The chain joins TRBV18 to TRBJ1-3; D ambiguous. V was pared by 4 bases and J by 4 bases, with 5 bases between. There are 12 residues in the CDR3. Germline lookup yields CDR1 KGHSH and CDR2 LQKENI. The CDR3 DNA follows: TGTGCCAGCTCACTTCGAGGAAACACCATATATTTT. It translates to CASSLRGNTIYF. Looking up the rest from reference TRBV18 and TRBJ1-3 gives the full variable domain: NAGVMQNPRHLVRRRGQEARLRCSPMKGHSHVYWYRQLPEEGLKFMVYLQKENIIDESGMPKERFSAEFPKEGPSILRIQQVVRGDSAAYFCASSLRGNTIYFGEGSWLTVV.

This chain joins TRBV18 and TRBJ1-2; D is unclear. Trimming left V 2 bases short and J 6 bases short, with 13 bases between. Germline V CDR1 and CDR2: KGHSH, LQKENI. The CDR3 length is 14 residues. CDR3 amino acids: CASSPGRELHGYTF. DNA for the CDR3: TGTGCCAGCTCACCAGGGAGGGAACTCCATGGCTACACCTTC.

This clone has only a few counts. CDR3 bases: TGCGCCAGCAGATCATTGACAACGTGGGACTATGGCTACACCTTC. Translating gives CASRSLTTWDYGYTF. V and J are TRBV5-1 and TRBJ1-2; unclear D gene. V was pared by 5 bases and J by 3 bases, with 17 bases between. The CDR3 runs to 15 residues. Germline CDR1 SGHRS, CDR2 YFSETQ.

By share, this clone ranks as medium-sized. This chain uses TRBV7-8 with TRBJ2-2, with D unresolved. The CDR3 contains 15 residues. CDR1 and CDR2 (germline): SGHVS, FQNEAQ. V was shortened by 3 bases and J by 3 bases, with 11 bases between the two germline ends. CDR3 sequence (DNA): TGTGCCAGCAGCTTCGGGTCCGCCGACACCGGGGAGCTGTTTTTT. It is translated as CASSFGSADTGELFF.

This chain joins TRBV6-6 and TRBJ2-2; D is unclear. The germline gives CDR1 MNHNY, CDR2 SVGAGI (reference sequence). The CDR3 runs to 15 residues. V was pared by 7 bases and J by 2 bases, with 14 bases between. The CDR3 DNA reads TGTGCCAGCAAGGTGGGCGCCTCAAACACCGGGGAGCTGTTTTTT. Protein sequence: CASKVGASNTGELFF.

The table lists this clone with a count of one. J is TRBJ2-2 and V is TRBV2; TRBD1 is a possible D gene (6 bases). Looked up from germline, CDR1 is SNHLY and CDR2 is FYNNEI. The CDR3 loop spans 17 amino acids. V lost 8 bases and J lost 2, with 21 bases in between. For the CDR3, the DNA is TGTGCCAGCGGTACCGGGACAAAGAAGAATAACACCGGGGAGCTGTTTTTT. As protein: CASGTGTKKNNTGELFF.